The 29 T cell receptor beta chains listed next were all sequenced from one sample in a study of beta chain features in type 1 diabetes. Of the isolated RNA, all was reverse transcribed, and so the sequenced material was expressed TCRB transcripts. The data were produced by immunoSEQ multiplex PCR, yet TCRdb's version contains in-frame clones alone and is incomplete. The data show hundreds of thousands of clones, approximately 14% seen once. The sample was naive CD4+ T cells from blood. These receptors were collected from a man aged 25 to 40 in good health.

This clone was picked up a small number of times. V gene TRBV5-1 combines with J gene TRBJ2-7, with TRBD1 identical over 7 bases. V shed 0 bases and J 6 bases; nucleotides not matched to a gene: 9. The CDR3 is 15 residues long. Per the germline V gene, CDR1 is SGHRS and CDR2 is YFSETQ. CDR3 DNA sequence: TGCGCCAGCAGCTTGGAATTGAGACAGGGAACCGAGCAGTACTTC. It translates to CASSLELRQGTEQYF.

V and J are TRBV20-1 and TRBJ1-1, with D hard to call. The CDR3 runs to 11 residues. Trimming stripped 3 bases from V and 6 bases from J, with 8 bases between. The germline V gene has CDR1 DFQATT and CDR2 SNEGSKA (reference sequence). CDR3 sequence: CSASPGSEAFF. CDR3 sequence (DNA): TGCAGTGCTAGTCCTGGATCTGAAGCTTTCTTT.

The table lists this clone with a few counts. The chain carries TRBV5-4 and TRBJ2-5; 9 nucleotides line up with TRBD1. Unmatched junction bases numbered 7, after V lost 5 bases and J lost 5 bases. Germline-derived CDR1 and CDR2 are SGHNT and YYREEE (reference sequence). The CDR3 runs 14 residues. CDR3 loop: CASSNRGREETQYF. As DNA, the CDR3 is TGTGCCAGCAGTAACAGGGGGCGCGAGGAGACCCAGTACTTC. Full variable domain (remainder filled in from reference TRBV5-4 and TRBJ2-5): ETGVTQSPTHLIKTRGQQVTLRCSSQSGHNTVSWYQQALGQGPQFIFQYYREEENGRGNFPPRFSGLQFPNYSSELNVNALELDDSALYLCASSNRGREETQYFGPGTRLLVL.

This clone has only a few counts. This chain links TRBV11-2 with TRBJ2-3, with 16 bases aligning to TRBD2. The CDR3 is made up of 16 amino acids. Germline CDR1 reads SGHAT; CDR2 reads FQNNGV. Trimming took 5 bases from V and 10 from J; bases not matched to a gene: 9. The CDR3 here is CASSTGTSGGASAQYF. For the CDR3, the DNA is TGTGCCAGCAGCACCGGGACTAGCGGGGGGGCCTCGGCGCAGTATTTT.

A single count supports this clone. The chain recombines TRBV9 with TRBJ1-1; possibly TRBD1 for D (5 bases). V was pared by 0 bases and J by 2 bases, with 17 bases between. The CDR3 totals 17 residues. Germline values: CDR1 SGDLS, CDR2 YYNGEE. The CDR3 DNA is TGTGCCAGCAGCGTAGTAGGGGCGCAGATATCTAACACTGAAGCTTTCTTT. It translates to CASSVVGAQISNTEAFF.

This clone was seen a handful of times. This sequence joins TRBV25-1 and TRBJ1-2; D not resolved. Trimming took 3 bases from V and 6 from J, leaving 11 bases between them. This CDR3 contains 13 residues. The germline V gene encodes CDR1 MGHDK and CDR2 SYGVNS. CDR3 in amino acids: CASSDLGRDGYTF. CDR3 nucleotides: TGTGCCAGCAGTGATCTAGGACGCGATGGCTACACCTTC.

This clone was counted between two and nine times. The CDR3 is CASFLGGPTLAKNIQYF. In nucleotides, the CDR3 is TGTGCCAGCTTTCTTGGGGGGCCGACCTTAGCCAAAAACATTCAGTACTTC. The V gene is TRBV5-4, the J gene TRBJ2-4; D might be TRBD1 or TRBD2, each matching 6 bases. V gave up 7 bases and J gave up 0 bases, with 20 bases separating them. Germline V CDR1 and CDR2: SGHNT, YYREEE (reference sequence). The CDR3 length is 17 residues.

This clone came up a few times. The chain combines TRBV7-9 with TRBJ1-2; D is unclear. V was pared by 5 bases and J by 4 bases, with 11 bases between. This CDR3 has 13 residues. CDR1 is SEHNR and CDR2 is FQNEAQ in the germline V gene (reference sequence). The CDR3 DNA reads as TGTGCCAGCAGCCCGACGAGCCCCTATGGCTACACCTTC. Its protein is CASSPTSPYGYTF.

This clone was detected a few times. The chain links TRBV7-9 to TRBJ2-3, with 9 bases that match TRBD2. The CDR3 has 16 amino acids. CDR1 and CDR2 (germline): SEHNR, FQNEAQ (reference sequence). With V trimmed by 5 bases and J by 0 bases, 6 bases remained unmatched. CDR3 loop: CASSPRLAASTDTQYF. CDR3 DNA sequence: TGTGCCAGCAGCCCTAGACTAGCGGCTAGCACAGATACGCAGTATTTT.

This clone appeared a few times. The chain joins TRBV7-2 to TRBJ2-1, with D unresolved. The germline V gene encodes CDR1 SGHTA and CDR2 FQGNSA. The germline V and J ends were trimmed by 0 bases and 10 bases, with 7 bases remaining between them. This CDR3 is 12 amino acids long. This CDR3 reads CASSLAGPEQFF. The CDR3 region has the DNA TGTGCCAGCAGCTTAGCGGGTCCAGAGCAGTTCTTC. The full variable domain, in which reference TRBV7-2 and TRBJ2-1 provide the parts outside the CDR3, is GAGVSQSPSNKVTEKGKDVELRCDPISGHTALYWYRQSLGQGLEFLIYFQGNSAPDKSGLPSDRFSAERTGGSVSTLTIQRTQQEDSAVYLCASSLAGPEQFFGPGTRLTVL.

This clone was observed a few times. Other DNA sequences in the sample encode the same CDR3. V usage is TRBV15 and J usage is TRBJ2-7; D uncertain. Trimming stripped 0 bases from V and 6 bases from J, with 6 bases between. The CDR3 has 12 amino acids. Germline assignment: CDR1 LNHNV and CDR2 YYDKDF (reference sequence). This CDR3 is CATSREVGEQYF. The DNA of the CDR3 is TGTGCCACCAGCAGAGAGGTGGGCGAGCAGTACTTC. Looking up the rest from reference TRBV15 and TRBJ2-7 gives the full variable domain: DAMVIQNPRYQVTQFGKPVTLSCSQTLNHNVMYWYQQKSSQAPKLLFHYYDKDFNNEADTPDNFQSRRPNTSFCFLDIRSPGLGDTAMYLCATSREVGEQYFGPGTRLTVT.

In this sample, this clone turned up a few times. The CDR3 nucleotides read TGCGCCAGCAGCTGGGGAGACAGGGACGGAATCAATGGCTACACCTTC. Encoded protein: CASSWGDRDGINGYTF. The rearrangement uses TRBV5-1 and TRBJ1-2; 7 bases fit TRBD1. Germline V CDR1 and CDR2: SGHRS, YFSETQ. CDR3 length: 16 amino acids. The V and J ends lost 3 bases and 6 bases, in that order; junction bases with no gene match: 14. Based on the CDR3 plus reference TRBV5-1 and TRBJ1-2, the full variable domain is KAGVTQTPRYLIKTRGQQVTLSCSPISGHRSVSWYQQTPGQGLQFLFEYFSETQRNKGNFPGRFSGRQFSNSRSEMNVSTLELGDSALYLCASSWGDRDGINGYTFGSGTRLTVV.

Here the CDR3 DNA reads TGTGCCAGCAGCTGGGGGACTAGCGGGGGCCACCAAGAGACCCAGTACTTC. Protein: CASSWGTSGGHQETQYF. The chain couples TRBV7-2 to TRBJ2-5, with TRBD2 identical over 14 bases. With 4 bases clipped from V and 0 bases from J, the junction kept 4 bases outside the gene matches. This CDR3 contains 17 residues. Germline V gene data show CDR1 as SGHTA and CDR2 as FQGNSA.

The rearrangement joins TRBV7-9 to TRBJ1-2; 9 bases are a match to TRBD1. The V gene end was trimmed by 3 bases and the J gene end by 7 bases; junction bases not matched to a gene: 3. The CDR3 spans 13 residues. Per the germline V gene, CDR1 is SEHNR and CDR2 is FQNEAQ (reference sequence). The DNA for the CDR3 is TGTGCCAGCAGCTTCACAGGGGGCCCTGGCTACACCTTC. Protein product: CASSFTGGPGYTF. The full variable domain, with the rest looked up from reference TRBV7-9 and TRBJ1-2, is DTGVSQNPRHKITKRGQNVTFRCDPISEHNRLYWYRQTLGQGPEFLTYFQNEAQLEKSRLLSDRFSAERPKGSFSTLEIQRTEQGDSAMYLCASSFTGGPGYTFGSGTRLTVV.

V is TRBV6-5 and J is TRBJ2-1; 11 nucleotides line up with TRBD1. The CDR3 totals 15 residues. Germline V gene data show CDR1 as MNHEY and CDR2 as SVGAGI. V lost 5 bases and J lost 7; bases outside the gene matches: 7. The CDR3: CASSPYGQGANEQFF. CDR3 DNA: TGTGCCAGCAGTCCTTACGGACAGGGGGCGAATGAGCAGTTCTTC.

This clone was seen once. J is TRBJ2-1 and V is TRBV2, with D possibly matching TRBD1 (6 bases). Germline V CDR1 and CDR2: SNHLY, FYNNEI. V shed 5 bases and J shed 9 bases, with 8 bases lying between them. The CDR3 loop spans 11 amino acids. CDR3 loop: CASSTGFEQFF. The CDR3 region has the DNA TGTGCCAGCAGTACAGGGTTTGAGCAGTTCTTC.

The rearrangement uses TRBV7-9 and TRBJ1-2; the D is unclear. The CDR3 is made up of 12 amino acids. Germline CDR1 SEHNR, CDR2 FQNEAQ (reference sequence). V was pared by 4 bases and J by 7 bases, with 10 bases between. CDR3 coding DNA: TGTGCCAGCAGCTACGGGGATCGTGGCTACACCTTC. This sequence encodes CASSYGDRGYTF.

This clone was seen only a few times. The chain combines TRBV5-1 with TRBJ2-5; TRBD2 matches 8 bases. V dropped 3 bases and J dropped 5; count of bases not matched to a gene: 12. The germline CDR1 and CDR2 sequences are SGHRS and YFSETQ. The CDR3 loop spans 16 amino acids. For the CDR3, the DNA is TGCGCCAGCAGCTCATCCCCTATAGCGGGGCTGGAGACCCAGTACTTC. Protein: CASSSSPIAGLETQYF.

The CDR3 DNA sequence: TGTGCCAGCAGCCGCCGTGGGTCAGAGCCTCGAGAGACCCAGTACTTC. It encodes CASSRRGSEPRETQYF. The chain has TRBV7-9 and TRBJ2-5; D is undetermined. From germline, CDR1 is SEHNR and CDR2 FQNEAQ (reference sequence). Between the trimmed V and J ends, which lost 5 bases and 4 bases, there was a span of 20 bases. This CDR3 comprises 16 residues.

This clone was recorded a few times. This chain connects TRBV15 to TRBJ2-1; the D is unclear. The CDR3 contains 11 residues. Germline values: CDR1 LNHNV, CDR2 YYDKDF (reference sequence). With 8 bases removed from V and 9 bases from J, the gap between germline ends came to 11 bases. CDR3 protein: CATDGGAEQFF. Written as DNA, the CDR3 is TGTGCCACCGACGGTGGTGCTGAGCAGTTCTTC. Full variable domain (outside the CDR3, taken from reference TRBV15 and TRBJ2-1): DAMVIQNPRYQVTQFGKPVTLSCSQTLNHNVMYWYQQKSSQAPKLLFHYYDKDFNNEADTPDNFQSRRPNTSFCFLDIRSPGLGDTAMYLCATDGGAEQFFGPGTRLTVL.

The rearrangement joins TRBV4-3 to TRBJ2-3; 10 nucleotides agree with TRBD2. CDR3 length equals 16 residues. The V gene's germline CDR1 is LGHNA and CDR2 YSLEER. V gave up 0 bases and J gave up 3 bases; unmatched junction bases: 3. DNA for the CDR3: TGCGCCAGCAGCCAAGACGCTAGCGGGAGTACAGATACGCAGTATTTT. This sequence encodes CASSQDASGSTDTQYF.

The chain recombines TRBV4-2 with TRBJ1-2; a possible D gene is TRBD1 (6 bases). The CDR3 contains 15 residues. V was trimmed by 1 base and J by 4 bases, leaving 13 bases between them. Germline V gene sequence: CDR1 LGHNA, CDR2 YNFKEQ. CDR3 loop: CASSQAPGGGYGYTF. In nucleotides, the CDR3 is TGTGCCAGCAGCCAAGCACCGGGAGGGGGCTATGGCTACACCTTC.

This clone turned up a few times. J is TRBJ2-5 and V is TRBV7-9; D not certain. CDR1 and CDR2 from the germline V gene are SEHNR and FQNEAQ (reference sequence). The V gene lost 2 bases and the J gene lost 5 bases, with 15 bases spanning the gap. There are 15 residues in the CDR3. The CDR3 DNA reads TGTGCCAGCAGCTTATCGAAAAGGGCTGGGGAGACCCAGTACTTC. Its protein product is CASSLSKRAGETQYF.

The chain joins TRBV7-3 to TRBJ1-1, with TRBD1 as a possible D gene (6 bases). The germline V and J ends were trimmed by 6 bases and 4 bases, with 15 bases remaining between them. Germline V CDR1 and CDR2: SGHTA, FQGTGA. This CDR3 has 14 residues. The CDR3 DNA sequence: TGTGCCAGCAGTTCAGGGGCTGAGGGCACTGAAGCTTTCTTT. Its protein product is CASSSGAEGTEAFF.

This clone was seen only a few times. This chain joins TRBV4-3 and TRBJ2-5; TRBD1 is a possible D gene (6 bases). CDR1 LGHNA and CDR2 YSLEER come from the germline V gene. Trimming took off 0 bases at V and 7 bases at J, with 15 bases between the two ends. This CDR3 has 15 residues. The CDR3: CASSQDVRTGLTQYF. The CDR3 coding sequence is TGCGCCAGCAGCCAAGATGTACGTACAGGGCTGACCCAGTACTTC.

The J gene is TRBJ1-1, the V gene TRBV6-5; D gene unclear. The CDR3 sequence is 14 residues long. Germline V gene lookup returns CDR1 MNHEY and CDR2 SVGAGI. V shed 0 bases and J shed 0 bases, with 5 bases lying between them. In DNA, the CDR3 is TGTGCCAGCAGTTACTCTTCAGTGAACACTGAAGCTTTCTTT. Translated: CASSYSSVNTEAFF.

A few counts support this clone. This chain links TRBV5-1 with TRBJ1-3; a possible D gene is TRBD1 (5 bases). Trimming took 3 bases from V and 0 from J, leaving 7 bases between them. Germline V gene lookup returns CDR1 SGHRS and CDR2 YFSETQ. The CDR3 consists of 14 residues. The CDR3 region has the DNA TGCGCCAGCAGCTCAGACAGCTCTGGAAACACCATATATTTT. The encoded protein is CASSSDSSGNTIYF.

This clone was observed a few times. The chain carries TRBV7-2 and TRBJ2-7; 7 nucleotides align to TRBD2. There are 13 residues in the CDR3. In germline, CDR1 is SGHTA, CDR2 FQGNSA. Trimming at V came to 0 bases and at J to 7 bases, leaving 3 bases not matched to a gene. The CDR3 protein is CASSLAGRGEQYF. CDR3 coding DNA: TGTGCCAGCAGCTTAGCGGGGAGGGGAGAGCAGTACTTC.

This clone was counted many times. The rearrangement joins TRBV4-3 to TRBJ2-3; unclear D gene. This CDR3 has 13 residues. The V end lost 2 bases, the J end lost 6 bases, and 9 bases lay between the germline ends. Germline CDR1 reads LGHNA; CDR2 reads YSLEER. CDR3 coding DNA: TGCGCCAGCAGCCAACGTGGCGAGGATACGCAGTATTTT. Amino acids: CASSQRGEDTQYF.